This TCR beta chain came from a study of response to subunit inactivated influenza vaccine listed by TCRdb under 2018. Concerning the study at large: The study used deep quantitative T cell receptor repertoire profiling to track responses to a trivalent subunit inactivated influenza vaccine.

Library preparation used RT-PCR. TCRdb lists the instrument as Illumina HiSeq 2500. TCRdb reprocessed the public reads (quality trimming at Q25 with fastp, clone calling with MiXCR) and kept in-frame beta chains. Entries are consolidated by CDR3 protein sequence, retaining the most common genes and DNA. The sample has 280,000 or so distinct CDR3 sequences on record, 21% of them singletons. The ten largest make up roughly 10% of the sample. The cysteine opens and the phenylalanine closes a CDR3 of 14 amino acids. Of all the DNA, just the CDR3 is kept, 42 bases in frame from base 1. Via the germline V gene (reference sequence), CDR1 is LNHDA and CDR2 SQIVND. The V end loses 6 bases and the J end loses 6 bases, and a stretch of 14 bases separates them. Regarding this clonotype: Its antigen remains unidentified. No clone much larger than this one lies a single base away; base qualities are absent.

The full study reports these points: It was suggested by the authors that each seasonal influenza vaccination may recruit only a limited number of new T cells.

The receptor comes from a man aged 50 to 75 who received an inactivated influenza vaccine. Donor details come from another sample of the same person, matched by shared clones. The V gene is TRBV19 and the J gene is TRBJ2-2; D gene: possibly TRBD1, on 5 matching bases. The source material was PBMCs from blood, sampled approximately 20 months after vaccination. The CDR3 region has the sequence CASSRDLTAGELFF. The DNA sequence is given as TGTGCCAGTAGCAGGGATTTAACGGCCGGGGAGCTGTTTTTT.